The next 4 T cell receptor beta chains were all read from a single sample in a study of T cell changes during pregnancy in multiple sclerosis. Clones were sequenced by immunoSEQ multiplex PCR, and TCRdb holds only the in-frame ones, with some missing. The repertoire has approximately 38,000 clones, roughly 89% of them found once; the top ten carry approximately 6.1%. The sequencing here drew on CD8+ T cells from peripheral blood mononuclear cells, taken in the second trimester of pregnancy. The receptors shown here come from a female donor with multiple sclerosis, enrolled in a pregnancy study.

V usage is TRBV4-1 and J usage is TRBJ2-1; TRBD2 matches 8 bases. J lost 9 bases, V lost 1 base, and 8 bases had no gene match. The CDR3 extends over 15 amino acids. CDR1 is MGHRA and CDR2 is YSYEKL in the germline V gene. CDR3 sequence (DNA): TGCGCCAGCAGCCAAGTTAGCGGGGAAGGCGGTGAGCAGTTCTTC. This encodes CASSQVSGEGGEQFF.

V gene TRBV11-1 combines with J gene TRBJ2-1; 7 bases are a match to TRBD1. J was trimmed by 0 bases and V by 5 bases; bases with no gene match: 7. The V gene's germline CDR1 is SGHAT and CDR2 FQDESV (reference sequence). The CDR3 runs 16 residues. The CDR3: CASSTARDSSYNEQFF. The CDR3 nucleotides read TGTGCCAGCAGCACAGCCCGGGACAGCTCCTACAATGAGCAGTTCTTC.

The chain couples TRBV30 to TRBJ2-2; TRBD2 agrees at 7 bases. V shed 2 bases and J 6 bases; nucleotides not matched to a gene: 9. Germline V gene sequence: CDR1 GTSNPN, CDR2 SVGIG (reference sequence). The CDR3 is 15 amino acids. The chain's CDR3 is CAWSIVGGWAGELFF. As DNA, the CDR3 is TGTGCCTGGAGTATCGTGGGAGGGTGGGCCGGGGAGCTGTTTTTT.

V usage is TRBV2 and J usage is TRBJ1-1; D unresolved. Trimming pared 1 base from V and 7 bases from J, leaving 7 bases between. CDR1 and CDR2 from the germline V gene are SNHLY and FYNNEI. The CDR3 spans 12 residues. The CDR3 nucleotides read TGTGCCAGCAGTGAAGAACTGCTTGAAGCTTTCTTT. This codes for CASSEELLEAFF. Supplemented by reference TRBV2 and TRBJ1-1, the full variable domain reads EPEVTQTPSHQVTQMGQEVILRCVPISNHLYFYWYRQILGQKVEFLVSFYNNEISEKSEIFDDQFSVERPDGSNFTLKIRSTKLEDSAMYFCASSEELLEAFFGQGTRLTVV.